These 22 T cell receptor beta chains came from one sample sequenced in a study of blood T cell repertoires in COVID-19. TCRdb's copy holds only in-frame clones and misses some; the assay was immunoSEQ multiplex PCR. The sample comprises about 220,000 clones, 80% to 90% of which are singletons, and 9.7% rests with the top ten. Sequenced: peripheral blood. Source of these receptors: a man in his fifties or sixties with active or convalescent COVID-19.

The CDR3 sequence is CASSLASSYEQYF. The CDR3 bases are TGTGCCAGCAGCTTAGCCAGCTCCTACGAGCAGTACTTC. The chain employs TRBV11-3 and TRBJ2-7; D is unresolved. Germline V gene data show CDR1 as SGHNT and CDR2 as YENEEA. V lost 1 base and J lost 0, with 4 bases in between. This CDR3 contains 13 residues.

V and J are TRBV18 and TRBJ2-1; D might be TRBD1 (5 bases). CDR3 length equals 15 residues. Between the trimmed V and J ends, which lost 3 bases and 8 bases, there was a span of 17 bases. Germline lookup yields CDR1 KGHSH and CDR2 LQKENI. CDR3 in DNA: TGTGCCAGCTCACCGACCAGGGTGACGGGCGATGAGCAGTTCTTC. It is translated as CASSPTRVTGDEQFF.

The V gene is TRBV27, the J gene TRBJ2-1; 8 bases agree with TRBD2. V lost 5 bases to trimming and J lost 0 bases; unmatched junction nucleotides: 3. The CDR3 has 15 amino acids. Germline V gives CDR1 MNHEY, CDR2 SMNVEV (reference sequence). CDR3 residues: CASSQTSASYNEQFF. Here the CDR3 DNA reads TGTGCCAGCAGTCAGACTAGCGCCTCCTACAATGAGCAGTTCTTC.

The chain links TRBV4-3 to TRBJ1-4; 9 bases agree with TRBD1. The germline V gene encodes CDR1 LGHNA and CDR2 YSLEER. The CDR3 consists of 18 residues. V shed 0 bases and J 8 bases; nucleotides not matched to a gene: 13. CDR3 in amino acids: CASSQDRPGTGWREKLFF. The DNA for the CDR3 is TGCGCCAGCAGCCAAGACCGTCCCGGGACAGGGTGGAGGGAAAAACTGTTTTTT.

This clone showed up just a few times. This chain joins TRBV7-2 and TRBJ1-5; D is undetermined. V was pared by 5 bases and J by 4 bases, with 6 bases between. This CDR3 spans 12 amino acids. CDR1 and CDR2 from the germline V gene are SGHTA and FQGNSA. The CDR3 nucleotides are TGTGCCAGCAGCATAACTAATCAGCCCCAGCATTTT. Amino acid sequence: CASSITNQPQHF.

This chain's CDR3 is CASSLERAPASEKLFF. The CDR3 DNA follows: TGCGCCAGCAGCTTGGAAAGAGCGCCGGCGAGTGAAAAACTGTTTTTT. V is TRBV5-1 and J is TRBJ1-4; D is undetermined. Per the germline V gene, CDR1 is SGHRS and CDR2 is YFSETQ. V lost 0 bases to trimming and J lost 7 bases, with 16 bases between them. The CDR3 is 16 amino acids.

The V call is TRBV5-5, the J call TRBJ1-2; tentatively, D is TRBD1 (6 bases). Germline V gene sequence: CDR1 SGHKS, CDR2 YYEKEE (reference sequence). The V end lost 2 bases, the J end lost 0 bases, and 20 bases lay between the germline ends. The CDR3 consists of 18 residues. Here the CDR3 reads CASSFGAGGFRTNYGYTF. CDR3 nucleotide sequence: TGTGCCAGCAGCTTTGGGGCGGGGGGCTTCCGAACTAACTATGGCTACACCTTC.

The chain combines TRBV6-2 or TRBV6-3 with TRBJ2-1, with 7 bases aligning to TRBD2. Unmatched junction bases numbered 11, after V lost 2 bases and J lost 4 bases. The V gene's germline CDR1 is MNHEY and CDR2 SVGEGT. The CDR3 sequence is 17 residues long. CDR3 in amino acids: CASSYPGSLADYNEQFF. CDR3 bases: TGTGCCAGCAGTTACCCGGGTAGCCTAGCGGATTACAATGAGCAGTTCTTC.

The chain recombines TRBV24-1 with TRBJ2-2, with 15 bases identical to TRBD2. This CDR3 spans 19 amino acids. Unmatched junction bases numbered 6, after V lost 2 bases and J lost 3 bases. Germline CDR1 is KGHDR and CDR2 is SFDVKD. This CDR3 is CATSDSGLAGGPHTGELFF. The CDR3 region has the DNA TGTGCCACCAGTGATTCCGGACTAGCGGGAGGGCCCCACACCGGGGAGCTGTTTTTT.

The genes are TRBV19 and TRBJ1-5; D is ambiguous. The CDR3 sequence is 14 residues long. V was trimmed by 6 bases and J by 2 bases, leaving 11 bases between them. Germline CDR1 and CDR2: LNHDA and SQIVND (reference sequence). The CDR3 here is CASRIRYGNQPQHF. The CDR3 DNA follows: TGTGCCAGTAGAATACGGTATGGCAATCAGCCCCAGCATTTT.

This chain joins TRBV30 and TRBJ1-4, with TRBD1 identical over 11 bases. The CDR3 consists of 13 residues. The germline CDR1 and CDR2 sequences are GTSNPN and SVGIG (reference sequence). Trimming took 7 bases from V and 7 from J; bases not matched to a gene: 5. This CDR3 is CASRGTGGEKLFF. The DNA of the CDR3 is TGTGCCTCAAGGGGGACAGGGGGTGAAAAACTGTTTTTT. Using reference TRBV30 and TRBJ1-4 for the parts outside the CDR3, the full variable domain is SQTIHQWPATLVQPVGSPLSLECTVEGTSNPNLYWYRQAAGRGLQLLFYSVGIGQISSEVPQNLSASRPQDRQFILSSKKLLLSDSGFYLCASRGTGGEKLFFGSGTQLSVL.

This clone was counted between two and nine times. V gene TRBV2 combines with J gene TRBJ1-4; D uncertain. Between the trimmed V and J ends, which lost 4 bases and 7 bases, there was a span of 13 bases. The CDR3 contains 14 residues. Looked up from germline, CDR1 is SNHLY and CDR2 is FYNNEI. The CDR3 loop reads CASSARLSGEKLFF. CDR3 nucleotide sequence: TGTGCCAGCAGTGCGCGGCTCTCGGGTGAAAAACTGTTTTTT. Supplemented by reference TRBV2 and TRBJ1-4, the full variable domain reads EPEVTQTPSHQVTQMGQEVILRCVPISNHLYFYWYRQILGQKVEFLVSFYNNEISEKSEIFDDQFSVERPDGSNFTLKIRSTKLEDSAMYFCASSARLSGEKLFFGSGTQLSVL.

V usage is TRBV7-2 and J usage is TRBJ1-5; 11 nucleotides line up with TRBD1. Germline lookup yields CDR1 SGHTA and CDR2 FQGNSA. V was pared by 4 bases and J by 6 bases, with 11 bases of the junction left unmatched. CDR3 length: 17 amino acids. CDR3 in amino acids: CASSSLRTGGSGQPQHF. As DNA, the CDR3 is TGTGCCAGCAGCTCCCTCCGGACAGGGGGCTCGGGTCAGCCCCAGCATTTT.

This chain uses TRBV5-4 with TRBJ2-3; D may be TRBD1 (6 bases). V shed 4 bases and J shed 2 bases, with 20 bases lying between them. There are 17 residues in the CDR3. The germline V gene has CDR1 SGHNT and CDR2 YYREEE (reference sequence). In DNA form, the CDR3 reads TGTGCCAGCAGCCCACCGCCGGGCAGGGGCCCCACAGATACGCAGTATTTT. It yields the protein CASSPPPGRGPTDTQYF.

J is TRBJ2-5 and V is TRBV28; 7 bases line up with TRBD2. The length of the CDR3 is 12 residues. With 4 bases clipped from V and 7 bases from J, the junction kept 3 bases outside the gene matches. Per the germline V gene, CDR1 is MDHEN and CDR2 is SYDVKM. The CDR3 sequence: CASSSGGRTQYF. CDR3 nucleotide sequence: TGTGCCAGCAGTTCTGGCGGGAGGACCCAGTACTTC.

The genes are TRBV6-2 or TRBV6-3 and TRBJ2-3, with TRBD2 as a possible D gene (7 bases). Trimming took 2 bases from V and 5 from J, leaving 14 bases between them. CDR3 length equals 15 residues. Germline CDR1 MNHEY, CDR2 SVGEGT. The DNA for the CDR3 is TGTGCCAGCAGTTACCGAGGGGGGGCCGGAGATACGCAGTATTTT. The encoded protein is CASSYRGGAGDTQYF.

The CDR3 nucleotides are TGTTCCCTAGGTTACCGGACTAGCGGGAGCACAGATACGCAGTATTTT. Its translation: CSLGYRTSGSTDTQYF. The rearrangement uses TRBV7-9 and TRBJ2-3; 11 bases fit TRBD2. Germline V gene sequence: CDR1 SEHNR, CDR2 FQNEAQ (reference sequence). CDR3 length: 16 amino acids. Looking up the rest from reference TRBV7-9 and TRBJ2-3 gives the full variable domain: DTGVSQNPRHKITKRGQNVTFRCDPISEHNRLYWYRQTLGQGPEFLTYFQNEAQLEKSRLLSDRFSAERPKGSFSTLEIQRTEQGDSAMYLCSLGYRTSGSTDTQYFGPGTRLTVL.

The chain is built from TRBV5-1 and TRBJ2-7; a possible D gene is TRBD2 (6 bases). Deletions cut 6 bases from V and 5 bases from J, with 18 bases between. The CDR3 has 14 residues. Germline CDR1 and CDR2: SGHRS and YFSETQ. The CDR3 DNA reads TGCGCCAGCACCCCCGGGGCGGCGGGGCACGAGCAGTACTTC. Protein product: CASTPGAAGHEQYF.

Only one count was recorded for this clone. This chain uses TRBV28 with TRBJ1-2; possibly TRBD1 for D (5 bases). The CDR3 spans 13 residues. Germline CDR1 and CDR2: MDHEN and SYDVKM. Trimming took 2 bases from V and 1 from J, leaving 5 bases between them. CDR3 coding DNA: TGTGCCAGCAGTTTAAGGGGTAACTATGGCTACACCTTC. Translating gives CASSLRGNYGYTF.

The J gene is TRBJ1-6, the V gene TRBV5-1; 11 bases fit TRBD1. This CDR3 spans 14 amino acids. V lost 4 bases and J lost 7; bases outside the gene matches: 1. The germline gives CDR1 SGHRS, CDR2 YFSETQ. The CDR3 reads CASSGTGGNSPLHF. The CDR3 bases are TGCGCCAGCAGCGGGACAGGGGGAAATTCACCCCTCCACTTT.

This chain connects TRBV7-2 to TRBJ2-3, with D uncertain. With 2 bases removed from V and 4 bases from J, the gap between germline ends came to 7 bases. The germline gives CDR1 SGHTA, CDR2 FQGNSA. The CDR3 has 13 residues. This CDR3 is CASSLWASDTQYF. Here the CDR3 DNA reads TGTGCCAGCAGCTTATGGGCTTCAGATACGCAGTATTTT.

The chain combines TRBV29-1 with TRBJ2-2, with 8 bases identical to TRBD2. Germline V gene sequence: CDR1 SQVTM, CDR2 ANQGSEA. The CDR3 is 14 residues long. Germline trimming cut 4 bases from V and 5 bases from J; bases unmatched to any gene: 6. The CDR3 coding sequence is TGCAGCGTTGGAGCCCAGCGGGGGACCGGGGAGCTGTTTTTT. It translates to CSVGAQRGTGELFF.